Sequencing of this T cell receptor beta chain was carried out in a study of cytomegalovirus exposure and HLA in healthy donors. This clone appeared once. The PCR employed 60 Vbeta primers together with 13 Jbeta primers. Generated by immunoSEQ multiplex PCR, the TCRdb table keeps only in-frame clones and is missing some. The table has approximately 180,000 clones, roughly four fifths seen once; the top ten hold 4% to 6%. This CDR3 is 14 amino acids long. Germline CDR1 reads MDHEN; CDR2 reads SYDVKM. Trimming removed 2 bases at V and 0 bases at J, with 6 bases between. This sequence originates from a man younger than 30 in good health and CMV-seronegative. This chain links TRBV28 with TRBJ2-3, with D possibly matching TRBD2 (5 bases). The sequencing input was PBMCs. CDR3 nucleotides: TGTGCCAGCAGTTTACCGGGGAGCACAGATACGCAGTATTTT. Protein: CASSLPGSTDTQYF.